These 22 T cell receptor beta chains originate from one sample sequenced in a study of cytomegalovirus exposure and HLA in healthy donors. PCR used 60 Vbeta primers and 13 Jbeta primers. Data came from immunoSEQ multiplex PCR; TCRdb stores just in-frame clones and leaves some out. This sample has approximately 160,000 clones, with around 75% found just once. The specimen sequenced was PBMCs. The receptor set was obtained from a male donor in good health and CMV-seronegative.

The V gene is TRBV7-8, the J gene TRBJ2-3; possible D gene TRBD2, 5 bases. The V end lost 5 bases, the J end lost 1 base, and 13 bases lay between the germline ends. The CDR3 length is 15 residues. Germline-derived CDR1 and CDR2 are SGHVS and FQNEAQ. The CDR3 DNA sequence: TGTGCCAGCAGCCAGAGGATTAGCGGCACAGATACGCAGTATTTT. Translation gives CASSQRISGTDTQYF.

The chain employs TRBV11-2 and TRBJ2-2, with 8 positions matching TRBD2. CDR1 and CDR2 from the germline V gene are SGHAT and FQNNGV. This CDR3 has 15 amino acids. Trimming removed 5 bases from V and 4 bases from J; junction bases left unmatched: 6. CDR3 sequence (DNA): TGTGCCAGCAGCGTAAGCGGGAGAACCACCGGGGAGCTGTTTTTT. This codes for CASSVSGRTTGELFF.

The V gene is TRBV6-6, the J gene TRBJ1-4; 9 bases are a match to TRBD1. Trimming took 5 bases from V and 6 from J; bases not matched to a gene: 4. This CDR3 is 14 amino acids long. Germline CDR1 is MNHNY and CDR2 is SVGAGI (reference sequence). For the CDR3, the DNA is TGTGCCAGCAGTGAGGGGACAGGGCATGAAAAACTGTTTTTT. The encoded protein is CASSEGTGHEKLFF.

The rearrangement joins TRBV19 to TRBJ1-5; 7 positions match TRBD1. The CDR3 runs to 14 residues. V was clipped by 5 bases and J by 5 bases; unmatched bases: 6. Per germline, CDR1 LNHDA and CDR2 SQIVND (reference sequence). CDR3 loop: CASSPRRGDQPQHF. CDR3 DNA sequence: TGTGCCAGTAGTCCCCGCAGGGGGGATCAGCCCCAGCATTTT.

The CDR3 protein is CASSGRQGETQYF. Here the CDR3 DNA reads TGTGCCAGCAGCGGTCGACAGGGTGAGACCCAGTACTTC. V and J are TRBV7-2 and TRBJ2-5, with 7 positions matching TRBD1. Germline CDR1 SGHTA, CDR2 FQGNSA. The CDR3 consists of 13 residues. V lost 5 bases, J lost 5 bases, and 5 bases stayed unmatched.

This clone has only a few counts. This sequence joins TRBV27 and TRBJ2-5; 8 bases line up with TRBD2. V was clipped by 2 bases and J by 5 bases; unmatched bases: 13. CDR1 is MNHEY and CDR2 is SMNVEV in the germline V gene (reference sequence). The CDR3 is 17 residues long. The CDR3 loop is CASSLLGPAGDRETQYF. The CDR3 DNA reads as TGTGCCAGCAGTTTACTAGGTCCAGCGGGGGATAGGGAGACCCAGTACTTC.

The chain combines TRBV7-2 with TRBJ2-7, with a possible D match to TRBD2 (6 bases). The length of the CDR3 is 15 residues. The V and J ends lost 3 bases and 5 bases respectively, with 17 bases between them. Per germline, CDR1 SGHTA and CDR2 FQGNSA. The CDR3 DNA is TGTGCCAGCAGCTTCCGGCCGGGAGTCAACAACGAGCAGTACTTC. This codes for CASSFRPGVNNEQYF. The full variable domain, its missing parts supplied by reference TRBV7-2 and TRBJ2-7, is GAGVSQSPSNKVTEKGKDVELRCDPISGHTALYWYRQSLGQGLEFLIYFQGNSAPDKSGLPSDRFSAERTGGSVSTLTIQRTQQEDSAVYLCASSFRPGVNNEQYFGPGTRLTVT.

The chain carries TRBV6-6 and TRBJ1-6, with 8 bases that match TRBD1. CDR1 and CDR2 from the germline V gene are MNHNY and SVGAGI (reference sequence). V trimming: 4 bases; J trimming: 6 bases; junction bases outside the gene matches: 5. The CDR3 length is 15 residues. CDR3 protein: CASSSQGARNSPLHF. Here the CDR3 DNA reads TGTGCCAGCAGTTCTCAGGGGGCCCGTAATTCACCCCTCCACTTT.

This chain uses TRBV5-4 with TRBJ2-1; a weak D match, TRBD2 (5 bases). CDR3 length equals 15 residues. Germline-derived CDR1 and CDR2 are SGHNT and YYREEE (reference sequence). V dropped 0 bases and J dropped 9 bases, with 16 bases sitting between them. CDR3 sequence reads: CASSLGLHLRGEQFF. CDR3 DNA: TGTGCCAGCAGCTTGGGGCTGCACCTACGGGGTGAGCAGTTCTTC.

This clone has only a few counts. The chain joins TRBV6-5 to TRBJ2-3; D might be TRBD1 (7 bases). This CDR3 contains 15 residues. Germline V CDR1 and CDR2: MNHEY, SVGAGI. V lost 8 bases and J 6 bases, leaving 21 bases between the germline ends. CDR3 sequence reads: CASGREAGGWDTQYF. In DNA form, the CDR3 reads TGTGCCAGCGGTAGGGAGGCAGGGGGTTGGGATACGCAGTATTTT.

There are many counts of this clone. The rearrangement joins TRBV29-1 to TRBJ1-1, with D tentatively TRBD1 (5 bases). V was clipped by 2 bases and J by 4 bases, with 11 bases between them. Germline assignment: CDR1 SQVTM and CDR2 ANQGSEA. The CDR3 spans 13 residues. The CDR3 here is CSVERGGGTEAFF. The CDR3 DNA sequence: TGCAGCGTTGAAAGGGGCGGGGGCACTGAAGCTTTCTTT.

This clone was seen just once. This sequence joins TRBV15 and TRBJ1-6, with 10 bases matching TRBD1. Germline CDR1 reads LNHNV; CDR2 reads YYDKDF (reference sequence). The CDR3 contains 15 residues. The trim removed 5 bases at V and 9 bases at J, leaving 7 bases unmatched. CDR3 in DNA: TGTGCCACCAGCGAACCGGGACAGGGGATTTCACCCCTCCACTTT. Translated: CATSEPGQGISPLHF.

On this clone: A junction boundary mismatches the germline segment, possibly from a read error. The CDR3 nucleotides are TGTTCCAGCAGCTTACAGGGATACGAGCAGTACTTC. Its translation is CSSSLQGYEQYF. V usage is TRBV7-9 and J usage is TRBJ2-7, with D possibly being TRBD1 (6 bases). Germline V gene lookup returns CDR1 SEHNR and CDR2 FQNEAQ (reference sequence). This CDR3 contains 12 residues.

The chain links TRBV7-8 to TRBJ2-1; D ambiguous. Germline CDR1 reads SGHVS; CDR2 reads FQNEAQ. Deletions cut 5 bases from V and 0 bases from J, with 11 bases between. The CDR3 runs 15 residues. This CDR3 reads CASSPARLSYNEQFF. In DNA form, the CDR3 reads TGTGCCAGCAGCCCCGCCAGGCTCTCCTACAATGAGCAGTTCTTC.

The gene calls are TRBV6-1 and TRBJ1-5; D is possibly TRBD1 (6 bases). CDR3 length equals 14 residues. Germline V gene data show CDR1 as MNHNS and CDR2 as SASEGT. Trimming stripped 4 bases from V and 4 bases from J, with 11 bases between. DNA of the CDR3: TGTGCCAGCAGTGTTGCACAGGGAAATCAGCCCCAGCATTTT. Its protein product is CASSVAQGNQPQHF.

Only one count was recorded for this clone. V gene TRBV7-7 combines with J gene TRBJ2-5; D is ambiguous. Trimming pared 2 bases from V and 4 bases from J, leaving 8 bases between. CDR3 length equals 13 residues. The germline CDR1 and CDR2 sequences are SSHAT and FNYEAQ (reference sequence). CDR3 DNA sequence: TGTGCCAGCAGCTTAAACTTCCGAGAGACCCAGTACTTC. Translating gives CASSLNFRETQYF.

The chain carries TRBV2 and TRBJ2-3; 12 nucleotides agree with TRBD2. CDR1 is SNHLY and CDR2 is FYNNEI in the germline V gene. Trimming at V came to 4 bases and at J to 4 bases, leaving 3 bases not matched to a gene. The CDR3 is 15 residues long. CDR3: CASSATSGGSDTQYF. For the CDR3, the DNA is TGTGCCAGCAGTGCGACTAGCGGGGGCTCAGATACGCAGTATTTT.

The chain uses TRBV7-8 and TRBJ1-5; 8 bases are a match to TRBD1. Germline V gene data show CDR1 as SGHVS and CDR2 as FQNEAQ. This CDR3 has 15 amino acids. V was pared by 0 bases and J by 7 bases, with 5 bases of the junction left unmatched. CDR3 in amino acids: CASSLAGQGIQPQHF. In DNA, the CDR3 is TGTGCCAGCAGCTTAGCCGGACAGGGCATCCAGCCCCAGCATTTT.

This chain joins TRBV5-1 and TRBJ2-1; 7 bases are a match to TRBD1. The CDR3 runs 13 residues. J lost 4 bases, V lost 7 bases, and 5 bases had no gene match. Germline V gene sequence: CDR1 SGHRS, CDR2 YFSETQ. The CDR3 sequence: CASGRQGYNEQFF. Here the CDR3 DNA reads TGCGCCAGCGGACGACAGGGTTACAATGAGCAGTTCTTC.

The chain has TRBV7-3 and TRBJ2-2, with 8 bases fitting TRBD1. This CDR3 is built from 15 residues. Germline CDR1 reads SGHTA; CDR2 reads FQGTGA. J gave up 2 bases and V 5 bases, and 4 bases lay outside the gene matches. CDR3 sequence: CASSPTGVNTGELFF. The CDR3 region has the DNA TGTGCCAGCAGCCCGACAGGGGTTAACACCGGGGAGCTGTTTTTT.

The V and J genes are TRBV28 and TRBJ2-7; D perhaps matches TRBD2 (5 bases). The germline V and J ends were trimmed by 10 bases and 0 bases, with 19 bases remaining between them. The CDR3 has 15 amino acids. Per the germline V gene, CDR1 is MDHEN and CDR2 is SYDVKM. The CDR3 sequence is CATAFGIPSSYEQYF. The CDR3 region has the DNA TGTGCCACCGCCTTCGGGATCCCCAGCTCCTACGAGCAGTACTTC.

This chain uses TRBV4-2 with TRBJ1-1; 8 bases map to TRBD1. The J segment lost 3 bases and the V segment lost 1 base, leaving 4 bases of the junction unmatched. Germline CDR1 reads LGHNA; CDR2 reads YNFKEQ. There are 15 residues in the CDR3. The CDR3 coding sequence is TGTGCCAGCAGCCAAGCGGGACAGGCAGACACTGAAGCTTTCTTT. Protein: CASSQAGQADTEAFF.